This T cell receptor (beta chain) was captured by sequencing in a study of regulatory T cells in long-lasting Graves disease. V dropped 5 bases and J dropped 4; count of bases not matched to a gene: 7. Per germline, CDR1 KGHSH and CDR2 LQKENI. The CDR3 runs 14 residues. Construction of TCR beta libraries relied on iRepertoire HTBI primers and on Arm-PCR targeting CDR3 regions. MiXCR, run by TCRdb on the multiplex PCR reads, gives a single entry per CDR3 protein. The sample holds around 450,000 distinct CDR3 sequences, under 20% seen once. This clonotype was seen at least ten times. Specified time point: newly diagnosed GD, antithyroid drugs for less than 3 months. The TCR library was made from RNA extracted from PBMCs. Blood from the periphery, 8 to 9.5 milliliters in all, was drawn into EDTA tubes. The same data also went into a second study, on T cells in Graves' hyperthyroidism and ophthalmopathy. According to that study: In the blood, most expanded thyroid clonotypes above 0.001 appeared as well.

The rearrangement joins TRBV18 to TRBJ1-2, with 7 bases matching TRBD1. The receptor comes from a man aged 40-50 years with Graves disease. The specimen comprised peripheral blood mononuclear cells (PBMCs), sampled at new diagnosis, from a patient treated with antithyroid drugs. In DNA, the CDR3 is TGTGCCAGCTCAGCAACCGGGACAGCCTATGGCTACACCTTC. It specifies CASSATGTAYGYTF.